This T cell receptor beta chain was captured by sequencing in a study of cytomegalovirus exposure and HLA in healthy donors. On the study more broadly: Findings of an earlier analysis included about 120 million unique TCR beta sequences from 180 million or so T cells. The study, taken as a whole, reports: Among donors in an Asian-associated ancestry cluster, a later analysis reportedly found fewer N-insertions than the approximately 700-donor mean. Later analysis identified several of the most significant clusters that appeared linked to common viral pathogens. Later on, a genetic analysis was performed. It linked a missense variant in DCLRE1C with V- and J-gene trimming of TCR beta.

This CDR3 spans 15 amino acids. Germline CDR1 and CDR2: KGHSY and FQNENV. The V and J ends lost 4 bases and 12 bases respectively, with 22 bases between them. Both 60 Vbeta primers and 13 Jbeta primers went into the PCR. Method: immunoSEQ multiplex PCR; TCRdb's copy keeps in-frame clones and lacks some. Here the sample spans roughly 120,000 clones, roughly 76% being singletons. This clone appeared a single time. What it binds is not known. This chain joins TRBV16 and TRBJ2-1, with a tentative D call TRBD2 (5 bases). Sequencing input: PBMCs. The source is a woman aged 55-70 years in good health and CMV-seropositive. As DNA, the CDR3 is TGTGCCAGCAGCCCGGTTCGACCCGGGATCGTTGGGCAGTTCTTC. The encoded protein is CASSPVRPGIVGQFF.